Following are 8 T cell receptor beta chains from one sample sequenced in a study of technical replicates of blood from several donors. Assay: immunoSEQ multiplex PCR; the TCRdb copy retains only in-frame clones and omits some. The sample lists 70,000 to 85,000 clones; around 90% were seen once. The specimen sequenced was T cells isolated from PBMCs. Receptors originate from a human donor in good health.

This chain joins TRBV5-6 and TRBJ2-7, with D perhaps matching TRBD2 (6 bases). The CDR3 loop spans 14 amino acids. Germline lookup yields CDR1 SGHDT and CDR2 YYEEEE. The ends were cut back, 4 bases at V and 1 base at J, with 12 bases in the middle. The chain's CDR3 is CASSPGTPSYEQYF. The CDR3, as DNA: TGTGCCAGCAGCCCCGGGACTCCTTCCTACGAGCAGTACTTC.

This clone was observed a handful of times. The chain employs TRBV6-1 and TRBJ1-1, with 7 positions matching TRBD1. The germline CDR1 and CDR2 sequences are MNHNS and SASEGT. CDR3 length: 16 amino acids. The V segment lost 1 base and the J segment 1 base; nucleotides outside the gene matches: 6. The CDR3 DNA reads TGTGCCAGCAGTGAAGGACAGGGTATAGGGAACACTGAAGCTTTCTTT. Its translation: CASSEGQGIGNTEAFF.

V gene TRBV30 combines with J gene TRBJ1-1; tentatively, D is TRBD1 (5 bases). V was shortened by 0 bases and J by 1 base, with 15 bases between the two germline ends. The CDR3 is 16 amino acids. CDR1 and CDR2 (germline): GTSNPN, SVGIG (reference sequence). DNA of the CDR3: TGTGCCTGGAGTGTGTTCGTTTGGGGGGGGAACACTGAAGCTTTCTTT. This encodes CAWSVFVWGGNTEAFF.

V gene TRBV11-3 combines with J gene TRBJ2-3; 11 bases align to TRBD2. Germline V gene sequence: CDR1 SGHNT, CDR2 YENEEA. With 1 base clipped from V and 4 bases from J, the junction kept 4 bases outside the gene matches. The CDR3 sequence is 16 residues long. This chain's CDR3 is CASSLVAGGRADTQYF. The CDR3 DNA follows: TGTGCCAGCAGCTTAGTAGCGGGAGGGCGGGCAGATACGCAGTATTTT.

The V gene is TRBV2, the J gene TRBJ2-5; 7 nucleotides align to TRBD2. Germline CDR1 is SNHLY and CDR2 is FYNNEI. V was clipped by 5 bases and J by 5 bases; unmatched bases: 14. This CDR3 is built from 16 residues. CDR3 in DNA: TGTGCCAGCAGTTTCCCTTGGGCGGGAGTGGAGGAGACCCAGTACTTC. Translated, it gives CASSFPWAGVEETQYF.

This chain uses TRBV2 with TRBJ2-7, with a weak D call TRBD2 (5 bases). V shed 1 base and J shed 4 bases, with 14 bases lying between them. Germline V gene sequence: CDR1 SNHLY, CDR2 FYNNEI. The CDR3 has 15 amino acids. CDR3 region: CASSEVPLGQYEQYF. For the CDR3, the DNA is TGTGCCAGCAGTGAAGTTCCACTAGGTCAGTACGAGCAGTACTTC.

The chain uses TRBV19 and TRBJ1-1; D unresolved. CDR3 length: 15 residues. The germline gives CDR1 LNHDA, CDR2 SQIVND (reference sequence). Trimming removed 8 bases at V and 1 base at J, with 17 bases between. The CDR3 spells CASSNAGMGNTEAFF. CDR3 bases: TGTGCCAGTTCGAACGCGGGAATGGGGAACACTGAAGCTTTCTTT. The whole variable domain, filled in from reference TRBV19 and TRBJ1-1, reads DGGITQSPKYLFRKEGQNVTLSCEQNLNHDAMYWYRQDPGQGLRLIYYSQIVNDFQKGDIAEGYSVSREKKESFPLTVTSAQKNPTAFYLCASSNAGMGNTEAFFGQGTRLTVV.

The V call is TRBV15, the J call TRBJ1-5; 8 positions agree with TRBD1. After removal of 3 bases from V and 5 bases from J, the junction contained 9 bases not matched to a gene. The germline V gene has CDR1 LNHNV and CDR2 YYDKDF (reference sequence). CDR3 length equals 16 residues. In nucleotides, the CDR3 is TGTGCCACCAGCAGGATCTTAGACAGGGGAGATCAGCCCCAGCATTTT. It translates to CATSRILDRGDQPQHF.